This TCR beta chain is drawn from a study of CD8+CD57+ T cells in acquired aplastic anemia (dated by TCRdb to the late 2010s). Describing the broader study: A mean of about 3.2 ug of DNA, ranging from about 0.2 to 27.4 ug, was extracted from sorted CD4+ and CD8+ cells. Healthy donor samples averaged roughly 10 million reads for CD4+ and roughly 11 million for CD8+ cells.

Profiling of TCR beta VDJ combinations and CDR3 sequences used genomic DNA as the template. An Illumina HiSeq 2000 was the platform used for TCR repertoire sequencing. The study's own analysis went as follows. TRBV/TRBJ rearrangement plots, CDR3 size and DJ length profiles, and Simpson's diversity index were used to evaluate the repertoires. Whichever DNA sequence was most abundant in the deep sequencing data was defined as the immunodominant clone. CDR3 amino acid sequences were screened for sharing across subjects and were compared with published repertoires and the VDJdb database. Starting from the raw public reads, TCRdb applied fastp trimming at Q25, assembled clones with MiXCR and retained in-frame beta chains. Every distinct CDR3 protein forms one entry, paired with its most common genes and DNA. In this record, the V and J calls reflect TCRdb's handling and not the investigators' own analysis. For this sample there are about 150,000 distinct CDR3 sequences; less than 45% appear just once. The ten largest make up 8.4% of the sample.

As for this clonotype: The antigen this receptor binds is unknown. The junction shows a germline mismatch at one end, possibly a read error.

The study deep-sequenced TCR repertoires of sorted CD4+ and CD8+ blood T cells from severe aplastic anemia patients and healthy subjects. Ficoll-Paque density gradient centrifugation was used to isolate peripheral blood mononuclear cells. Before DNA extraction, CD4+ and CD8+ T cells were sorted by FACS or by magnetic beads. The CDR3 sequence holds 13 residues, the cysteine and phenylalanine included. The DNA shown is the 39-base CDR3, in frame from base 1. Beyond this particular receptor, the publication reports: Approximately 31 CD8+ CDR3 sequences were found in both patients and controls but appeared to be highly expressed in patients and within the immunodominant clones of the patients. Patients and healthy controls showed no significant difference in CD8+ Simpson's diversity (P=0.060).

Sequencing was done on a sample of sorted CD4+, CD8+, or CD8+CD57+ T cells (not recorded which) from PBMCs. The chain was built from TRBV12-3 or TRBV12-4 and TRBJ2-7; the D region possibly corresponds to TRBD2 (5 bases align). The clonotype originates from a human donor in good health, serving as a control. The CDR3 region has the sequence CASSLSGSYERYF. The DNA sequence is TGTGCCAGCAGTCTGAGCGGCTCCTACGAGCGGTACTTC.